This T cell receptor (beta chain) emerged from a study of CDR3 diversity in severe acne. Germline V CDR1 and CDR2: MNHEY, SVGAGI. The V end was cut by 2 bases, the J end by 7 bases, with 15 bases between. The CDR3 is 14 residues long. TCRdb reprocessed the PCR reads via MiXCR and lists one record per CDR3 protein. Of approximately 97,000 distinct CDR3 sequences listed, approximately 47% are singletons. The TCR was taken from a male donor with acne. Sequencing was done on a sample of blood. The chain uses TRBV6-5 and TRBJ2-7; D gene uncertain. CDR3 nucleotides: TGTGCCAGCAGTTACGCGTCAGCCCCACGGGAGCAGTACTTC. Encoded protein: CASSYASAPREQYF.